Each of the 25 T cell receptor beta chains below was sequenced from the same sample in a study of CD8 T cells in Susac syndrome. Roughly 0.45 to 1 ug RNA was reverse transcribed with random hexamers. From the immunoSEQ multiplex PCR reads, TCRdb called clonotypes with MiXCR, one entry per CDR3 protein. This sample has 130,000 to 150,000 distinct CDR3 sequences; approximately 95% occur once, and the top ten carry about 0.26%. Sequences were obtained from CD8+ T cells from PBMCs. Receptors were obtained from a human donor in good health.

The genes are TRBV27 and TRBJ1-1; D might be TRBD1 (5 bases). The CDR3 loop spans 14 amino acids. Trimming took off 3 bases at V and 5 bases at J, with 13 bases between the two ends. Germline V CDR1 and CDR2: MNHEY, SMNVEV (reference sequence). CDR3: CASSFLWGGTEAFF. The CDR3 DNA reads as TGTGCCAGCAGTTTTCTTTGGGGGGGAACTGAAGCTTTCTTT.

The genes are TRBV27 and TRBJ2-1; D is uncertain. This CDR3 has 11 amino acids. Germline lookup yields CDR1 MNHEY and CDR2 SMNVEV (reference sequence). The V end was cut by 3 bases, the J end by 9 bases, with 6 bases between. The CDR3: CASSFGPEQFF. CDR3 coding DNA: TGTGCCAGCAGTTTCGGCCCTGAGCAGTTCTTC.

This sequence joins TRBV5-4 and TRBJ2-7, with TRBD1 matching over 9 bases. CDR3 length equals 15 residues. Unmatched junction bases numbered 8, after V lost 2 bases and J lost 5 bases. Germline V gene lookup returns CDR1 SGHNT and CDR2 YYREEE (reference sequence). The CDR3 DNA reads as TGTGCCAGCAGCTTCCCCGGGACAGGGCGCGACGAGCAGTACTTC. Its protein is CASSFPGTGRDEQYF.

The chain couples TRBV28 to TRBJ2-3, with D hard to call. This CDR3 spans 14 amino acids. The germline V gene has CDR1 MDHEN and CDR2 SYDVKM. Trimming pared 5 bases from V and 0 bases from J, leaving 9 bases between. The CDR3 here is CASSITTSTDTQYF. CDR3 sequence (DNA): TGTGCCAGCAGTATAACGACTAGCACAGATACGCAGTATTTT.

This chain joins TRBV29-1 and TRBJ2-2, with TRBD1 matching 7 bases. The ends lost 3 bases at V and 8 bases at J; junction bases unmatched: 6. The length of the CDR3 is 13 residues. In germline, CDR1 is SQVTM, CDR2 ANQGSEA. The CDR3 loop reads CSVEKGQPGELFF. As DNA, the CDR3 is TGCAGCGTTGAGAAGGGACAGCCTGGGGAGCTGTTTTTT.

The chain uses TRBV4-3 and TRBJ2-7; maybe TRBD2 (6 bases). Germline V gives CDR1 LGHNA, CDR2 YSLEER. The CDR3 loop spans 14 amino acids. The V and J ends lost 0 bases and 5 bases respectively, with 11 bases between them. The CDR3 here is CASSQEWGDDEQYF. CDR3 nucleotides: TGCGCCAGCAGCCAAGAGTGGGGGGATGACGAGCAGTACTTC.

V is TRBV30 and J is TRBJ2-7; D possibly corresponds to TRBD2 (6 bases). V was clipped by 4 bases and J by 3 bases, with 13 bases between them. The CDR3 contains 13 residues. Germline CDR1 reads GTSNPN; CDR2 reads SVGIG (reference sequence). For the CDR3, the DNA is TGTGCCTGGAAATCTAGCGAGATCTACGAGCAGTACTTC. As protein: CAWKSSEIYEQYF.

The chain uses TRBV30 and TRBJ2-2, with D perhaps matching TRBD2 (6 bases). Germline V CDR1 and CDR2: GTSNPN, SVGIG (reference sequence). The CDR3 loop spans 12 amino acids. Between the trimmed V and J ends, which lost 8 bases and 5 bases, there was a span of 12 bases. In DNA form, the CDR3 reads TGTGCCGGGGACTGGGTGACCGGGGAGCTGTTTTTT. It yields the protein CAGDWVTGELFF.

This chain joins TRBV29-1 and TRBJ2-1; 8 nucleotides line up with TRBD1. Germline V gene sequence: CDR1 SQVTM, CDR2 ANQGSEA. The CDR3 loop spans 14 amino acids. V lost 7 bases and J lost 6; bases outside the gene matches: 11. DNA for the CDR3: TGCAGCGGGGCACCCAGGGGGCAGAGCAATGAGCAGTTCTTC. Translated, it gives CSGAPRGQSNEQFF.

This rearrangement joins TRBV27 to TRBJ2-5; D might be TRBD1 (5 bases). Germline V gene sequence: CDR1 MNHEY, CDR2 SMNVEV (reference sequence). Trimming removed 6 bases at V and 4 bases at J, with 9 bases between. There are 12 residues in the CDR3. The CDR3 sequence: CASRTTGETQYF. CDR3 in DNA: TGTGCCAGCAGAACCACAGGAGAGACCCAGTACTTC.

This sequence joins TRBV29-1 and TRBJ1-1; weak D call: TRBD1 (6 bases). The ends were cut back, 3 bases at V and 4 bases at J, with 18 bases in the middle. This CDR3 is 15 amino acids long. The germline CDR1 and CDR2 sequences are SQVTM and ANQGSEA. The chain's CDR3 is CSVDALLEGGTEAFF. The CDR3 nucleotides read TGCAGCGTTGACGCCTTGCTTGAGGGGGGCACTGAAGCTTTCTTT.

The chain combines TRBV12-3 or TRBV12-4 with TRBJ2-1, with 8 positions matching TRBD1. This CDR3 contains 17 residues. V shed 5 bases and J 3 bases; nucleotides not matched to a gene: 12. The CDR3 protein is CASSPLTGTGGYNEQFF. The CDR3 region has the DNA TGTGCCAGCAGTCCACTCACCGGGACAGGAGGCTACAATGAGCAGTTCTTC.

The chain recombines TRBV9 with TRBJ1-2, with a possible D match to TRBD1 (6 bases). CDR1 SGDLS and CDR2 YYNGEE come from the germline V gene. The length of the CDR3 is 13 residues. The V end lost 5 bases, the J end lost 3 bases, and 11 bases lay between the germline ends. The CDR3 here is CASRGGTDYGYTF. The CDR3, as DNA: TGTGCCAGCAGAGGGGGGACGGACTATGGCTACACCTTC.

This chain links TRBV27 with TRBJ1-5; 9 nucleotides align to TRBD1. The length of the CDR3 is 13 residues. The germline V gene has CDR1 MNHEY and CDR2 SMNVEV (reference sequence). Trimming at V came to 7 bases and at J to 7 bases, leaving 5 bases not matched to a gene. CDR3 region: CASTTGQGQPQHF. The CDR3 bases are TGTGCCAGCACAACCGGACAGGGGCAGCCCCAGCATTTT.

The genes are TRBV29-1 and TRBJ2-5; D unresolved. There are 12 residues in the CDR3. Trimming took off 3 bases at V and 3 bases at J, with 8 bases between the two ends. Germline loops: CDR1 SQVTM, CDR2 ANQGSEA. CDR3 residues: CSVEGHEETQYF. CDR3 in DNA: TGCAGCGTTGAGGGCCACGAAGAGACCCAGTACTTC.

The genes are TRBV11-1 and TRBJ2-6, with 14 bases lining up with TRBD2. Germline values: CDR1 SGHAT, CDR2 FQDESV (reference sequence). Germline trimming cut 6 bases from V and 4 bases from J; bases unmatched to any gene: 14. CDR3 size: 20 residues. CDR3 sequence reads: CASRSRPGLAGDEGANVLTF. The DNA for the CDR3 is TGTGCCAGCAGATCACGTCCGGGACTAGCGGGAGACGAGGGGGCCAACGTCCTGACTTTC. Using reference TRBV11-1 and TRBJ2-6 for the parts outside the CDR3, the full variable domain is EAEVAQSPRYKITEKSQAVAFWCDPISGHATLYWYRQILGQGPELLVQFQDESVVDDSQLPKDRFSAERLKGVDSTLKIQPAELGDSAMYLCASRSRPGLAGDEGANVLTFGAGSRLTVL.

This sequence joins TRBV9 and TRBJ2-1; the match to TRBD1 covers 9 bases. Trimming removed 3 bases from V and 6 bases from J; junction bases left unmatched: 10. This CDR3 has 16 residues. CDR1 is SGDLS and CDR2 is YYNGEE in the germline V gene. CDR3 nucleotides: TGTGCCAGCAGCGCCCCGGGACAGGGAGTTTCCAATGAGCAGTTCTTC. It encodes CASSAPGQGVSNEQFF.

CDR3 coding DNA: TGCAGTGCAAAAACGGCAAGATACTACAATGAGCAGTTCTTC. Translation gives CSAKTARYYNEQFF. The chain carries TRBV20-1 and TRBJ2-1; the D is unclear. The CDR3 length is 14 residues. The V gene's germline CDR1 is DFQATT and CDR2 SNEGSKA (reference sequence). The germline V and J ends were trimmed by 6 bases and 3 bases, with 15 bases remaining between them.

The chain uses TRBV7-8 and TRBJ2-1; 8 bases align to TRBD2. From germline, CDR1 is SGHVS and CDR2 FQNEAQ. The CDR3 extends over 15 amino acids. V lost 5 bases and J lost 5; bases outside the gene matches: 8. The CDR3 region is CASSHLAGPNNEQFF. Here the CDR3 DNA reads TGTGCCAGCAGCCACCTAGCGGGCCCTAACAATGAGCAGTTCTTC.

The chain has TRBV5-6 and TRBJ1-2, with D perhaps TRBD1 (6 bases). This CDR3 is 13 amino acids long. V lost 6 bases and J 4 bases, leaving 13 bases between the germline ends. Looked up from germline, CDR1 is SGHDT and CDR2 is YYEEEE. The CDR3 coding sequence is TGTGCCAGCACCCAAGACAGGACCTATGGCTACACCTTC. Encoded protein: CASTQDRTYGYTF.

The chain recombines TRBV3-1 with TRBJ2-5; weak D call: TRBD2 (5 bases). The CDR3 totals 15 residues. Germline CDR1 LGHDT, CDR2 YNNKEL (reference sequence). Trimming left V 2 bases short and J 4 bases short, with 14 bases between. The CDR3 sequence: CASSQFGSGRETQYF. CDR3 bases: TGTGCCAGCAGCCAATTTGGATCGGGGAGAGAGACCCAGTACTTC.

This clonotype was found once. The gene calls are TRBV9 and TRBJ2-7, with a tentative D call TRBD1 (6 bases). The CDR3 has 14 amino acids. Germline loops: CDR1 SGDLS, CDR2 YYNGEE. V lost 3 bases and J lost 2, with 12 bases in between. CDR3 amino acids: CASSAGDTPYEQYF. In DNA form, the CDR3 reads TGTGCCAGCAGCGCAGGGGACACCCCCTACGAGCAGTACTTC.

The chain combines TRBV30 with TRBJ2-7; D gene unclear. Trimming took 0 bases from V and 5 from J, leaving 11 bases between them. Germline CDR1 is GTSNPN and CDR2 is SVGIG (reference sequence). The CDR3 totals 13 residues. The DNA of the CDR3 is TGTGCCTGGAGTGTACTCGTCAGCCACGAGCAGTACTTC. It is translated as CAWSVLVSHEQYF.

The chain uses TRBV2 and TRBJ2-1, with 12 bases matching TRBD2. This CDR3 contains 15 residues. The V gene's germline CDR1 is SNHLY and CDR2 FYNNEI. V was clipped by 4 bases and J by 7 bases; unmatched bases: 5. For the CDR3, the DNA is TGTGCCAGCAGTGCGTCTAGCGGGAGGGGAAATGAGCAGTTCTTC. This gives the protein CASSASSGRGNEQFF.

The rearrangement uses TRBV30 and TRBJ2-1; D might be TRBD2 (5 bases). The CDR3 contains 9 residues. Per the germline V gene, CDR1 is GTSNPN and CDR2 is SVGIG (reference sequence). With 8 bases removed from V and 10 bases from J, the gap between germline ends came to 9 bases. CDR3 nucleotide sequence: TGTGCCGGAGGACCCGAGCAGTTCTTC. Amino acids: CAGGPEQFF.